This TCR beta chain was recorded in a study of CD8+ T cells in alopecia areata. Study results and limitations: The study also sequences resident alphabeta T cells of normal skin in scalp samples. Relative to normal scalp, lesional scalp, especially alopecia totalis/universalis, showed higher clonality.

As regards this clone: Its specificity is unknown.

The CDR3 spans 12 residues. The germline V and J ends were trimmed by 5 bases and 6 bases, with 8 bases remaining between them. CDR1 and CDR2 from the germline V gene are PRHDT and FYEKMQ (reference sequence). Researchers took lesional scalp punch biopsies and peripheral blood from people who were alopecia areata patients. Extracted from the samples, RNA was reverse transcribed into cDNA to serve as the sequencing template. The protocol was immunoSEQ multiplex PCR, while the TCRdb copy is restricted to in-frame clones and leaves out a portion. Among 160,000 or so clones listed, roughly 66% were seen once.

The sample in question was CD8+ T cells sorted from blood, obtained at week 0. This sequence was found in a human donor with alopecia areata. This chain uses TRBV13 with TRBJ1-5; a weak D match, TRBD1 (5 bases). CDR3 coding DNA: TGTGCCAGCAGCGGGGCGGGTCAGCCCCAGCATTTT. It translates to CASSGAGQPQHF.